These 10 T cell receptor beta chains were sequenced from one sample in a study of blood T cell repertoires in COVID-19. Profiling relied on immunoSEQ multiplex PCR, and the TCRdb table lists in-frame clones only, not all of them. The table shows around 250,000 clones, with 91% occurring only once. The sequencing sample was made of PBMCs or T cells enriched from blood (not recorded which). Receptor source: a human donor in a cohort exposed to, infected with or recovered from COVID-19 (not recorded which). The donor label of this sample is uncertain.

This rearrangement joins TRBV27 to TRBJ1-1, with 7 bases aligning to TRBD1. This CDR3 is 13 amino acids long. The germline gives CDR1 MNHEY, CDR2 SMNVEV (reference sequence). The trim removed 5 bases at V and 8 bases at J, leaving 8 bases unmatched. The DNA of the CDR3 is TGTGCCAGCAGTCTCGGACAGGCGATGGAAGCTTTCTTT. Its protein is CASSLGQAMEAFF.

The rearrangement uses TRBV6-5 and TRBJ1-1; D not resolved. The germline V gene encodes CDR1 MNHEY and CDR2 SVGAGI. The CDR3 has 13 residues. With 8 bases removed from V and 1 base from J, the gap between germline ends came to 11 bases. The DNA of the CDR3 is TGTGCCAGCTCTCTCAGTAAGAACACTGAAGCTTTCTTT. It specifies CASSLSKNTEAFF.

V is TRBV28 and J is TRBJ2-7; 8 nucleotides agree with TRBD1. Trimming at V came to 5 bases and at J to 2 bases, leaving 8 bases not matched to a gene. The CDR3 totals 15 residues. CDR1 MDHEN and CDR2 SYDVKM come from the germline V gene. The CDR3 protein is CASSLGQGPTYEQYF. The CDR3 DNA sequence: TGTGCCAGCAGTCTCGGACAGGGACCTACCTACGAGCAGTACTTC.

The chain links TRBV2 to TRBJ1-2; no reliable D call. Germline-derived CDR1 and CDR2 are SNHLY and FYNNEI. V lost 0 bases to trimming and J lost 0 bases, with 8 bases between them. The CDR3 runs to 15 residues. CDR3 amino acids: CASSEARTPNYGYTF. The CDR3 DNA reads TGTGCCAGCAGTGAAGCCCGCACACCTAACTATGGCTACACCTTC.

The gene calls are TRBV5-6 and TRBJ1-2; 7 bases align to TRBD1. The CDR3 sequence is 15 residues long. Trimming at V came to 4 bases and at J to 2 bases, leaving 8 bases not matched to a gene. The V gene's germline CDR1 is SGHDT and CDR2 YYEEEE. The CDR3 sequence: CASSLKTGRNYGYTF. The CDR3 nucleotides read TGTGCCAGCAGCCTAAAGACAGGGAGGAACTATGGCTACACCTTC.

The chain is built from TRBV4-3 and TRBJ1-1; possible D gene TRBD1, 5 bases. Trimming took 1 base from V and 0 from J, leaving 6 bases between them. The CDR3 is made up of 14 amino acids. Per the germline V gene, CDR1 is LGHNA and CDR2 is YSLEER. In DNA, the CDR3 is TGCGCCAGCAGCCAAGGACAGATGAACACTGAAGCTTTCTTT. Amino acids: CASSQGQMNTEAFF.

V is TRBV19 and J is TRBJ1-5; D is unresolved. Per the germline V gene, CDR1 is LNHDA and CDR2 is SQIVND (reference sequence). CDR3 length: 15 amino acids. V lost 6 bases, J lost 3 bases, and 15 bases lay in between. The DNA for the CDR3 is TGTGCCAGTAGATTAACCCAGAACCCCAATCAGCCCCAGCATTTT. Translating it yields CASRLTQNPNQPQHF. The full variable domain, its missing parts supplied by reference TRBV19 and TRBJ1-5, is DGGITQSPKYLFRKEGQNVTLSCEQNLNHDAMYWYRQDPGQGLRLIYYSQIVNDFQKGDIAEGYSVSREKKESFPLTVTSAQKNPTAFYLCASRLTQNPNQPQHFGDGTRLSIL.

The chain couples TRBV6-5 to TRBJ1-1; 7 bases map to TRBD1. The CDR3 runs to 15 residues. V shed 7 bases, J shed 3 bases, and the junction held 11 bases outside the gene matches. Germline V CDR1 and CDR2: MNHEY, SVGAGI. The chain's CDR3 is CASIETGWVDTEAFF. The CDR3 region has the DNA TGTGCCAGCATCGAGACAGGGTGGGTCGACACTGAAGCTTTCTTT.

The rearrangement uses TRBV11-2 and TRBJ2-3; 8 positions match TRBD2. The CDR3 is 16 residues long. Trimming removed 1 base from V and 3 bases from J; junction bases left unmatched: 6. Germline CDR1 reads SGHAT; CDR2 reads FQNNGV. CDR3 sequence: CASSLVGGAGTDTQYF. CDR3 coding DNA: TGTGCCAGCAGCTTAGTCGGGGGGGCCGGGACAGATACGCAGTATTTT.

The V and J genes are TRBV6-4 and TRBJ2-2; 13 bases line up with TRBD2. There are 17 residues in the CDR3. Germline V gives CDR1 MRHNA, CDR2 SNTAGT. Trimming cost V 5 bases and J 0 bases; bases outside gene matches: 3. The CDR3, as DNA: TGTGCCAGCAGTCCGACTAGCGGGGGGACGAACACCGGGGAGCTGTTTTTT. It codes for CASSPTSGGTNTGELFF.